The following is a T cell receptor (beta chain) sequence with its context. The junction shows a germline mismatch at one end, possibly a read error. The protocol was immunoSEQ multiplex PCR, while the TCRdb copy is restricted to in-frame clones and leaves out a portion. The sample gives about 22,000 clones, about half of which show up once; around 16% is in the top ten. This CDR3 has 14 amino acids. Germline values: CDR1 SGHTS, CDR2 YDEGEE. The sample originates from a study of radiation and T cells in renal cell carcinoma. Specified treatment: 15 Gy SBRT to primary tumor, nephrectomy 4 weeks later. J is TRBJ1-6 and V is TRBV5-8; D may be TRBD1 (6 bases). The material sequenced was tumor tissue, taken from a patient whose treatment included radiotherapy and nephrectomy. The clonotype comes from a woman aged 50 to 60 with renal cell carcinoma. The CDR3 loop is CASSHDRTNSPLHF. In DNA, the CDR3 is TGCGCCAGCAGCCACGACAGGACGAATTCACCCCTCCACTTT.